This T cell receptor beta chain is from a study of T cells in Graves' hyperthyroidism and ophthalmopathy. General study results and limits: Ophthalmopathy was separated from stable hyperthyroidism by a 13 V-J model.

The investigators amplified TCR beta CDR3 regions from RNA transcripts. Researchers ran a first-round RT-PCR on the TCR CDR3 using the HTBI primer set. One entry per CDR3 protein, called by TCRdb with MiXCR from the multiplex PCR reads. This table holds around 400,000 distinct CDR3 sequences, about 16% found once. To note about this clonotype: The antigen remains undetermined.

The CDR3 extends over 14 amino acids. Germline CDR1 WSHSY, CDR2 SAAADI. V dropped 8 bases and J dropped 5; count of bases not matched to a gene: 8. The sample taken for sequencing was blood. The genes are TRBV10-2 and TRBJ1-1; 10 bases are a match to TRBD1. The source is a woman in her sixties with Graves' ophthalmopathy. The CDR3 sequence: CASEDRGRKTEAFF. CDR3 nucleotide sequence: TGCGCCAGCGAAGACAGGGGGCGGAAGACTGAAGCTTTCTTT.